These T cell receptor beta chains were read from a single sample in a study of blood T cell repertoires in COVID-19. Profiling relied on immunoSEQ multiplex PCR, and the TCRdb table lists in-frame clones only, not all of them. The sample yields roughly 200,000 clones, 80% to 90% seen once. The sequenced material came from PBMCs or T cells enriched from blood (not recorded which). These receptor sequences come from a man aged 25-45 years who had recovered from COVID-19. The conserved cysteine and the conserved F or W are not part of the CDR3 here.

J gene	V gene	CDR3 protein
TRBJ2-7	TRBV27	ASSEPGVSNYEQY
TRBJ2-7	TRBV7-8	ASSLALGQTYEQY
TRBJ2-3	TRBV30	AWSDGLAGVADTQY
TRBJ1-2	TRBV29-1	SVASGQGDRDYGYT
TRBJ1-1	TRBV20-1	SARAGEAF
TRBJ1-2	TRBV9	ASSVEQVSYGYT
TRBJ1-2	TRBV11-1	ASSPGTGRYGYT
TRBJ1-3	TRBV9	ASSVVERGQPNTIY
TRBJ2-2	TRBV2	ATSGTGGGGELF
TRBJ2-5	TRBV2	ASRGTSGKLQETQY
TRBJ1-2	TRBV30	AWSKRWGTGQRGYT
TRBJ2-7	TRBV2	ASSEAPGTSGYEQY
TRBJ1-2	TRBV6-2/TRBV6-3	ASNPDRGNYGYT
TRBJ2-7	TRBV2	ATQGTVRSSYEQY
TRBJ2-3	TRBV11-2	ASSTGTDTQY
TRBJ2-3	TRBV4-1	ASSLGQSYTDTQY
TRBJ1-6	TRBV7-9	ASSLGTRGNSPLH
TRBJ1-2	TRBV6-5	ASSYGLAAGGYT
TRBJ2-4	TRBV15	ATSREQRGRDIQY
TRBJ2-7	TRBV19	ASSYYEQY
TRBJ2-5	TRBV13	ASSFGAGQETQY
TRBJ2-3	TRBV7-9	ASSLAWASTDTQY
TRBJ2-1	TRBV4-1	ASSQGLGPGLAANEQF
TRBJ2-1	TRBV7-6	ASSLVEGEREGHGEQF
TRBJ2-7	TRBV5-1	ASSIVPPGAGPYEQY
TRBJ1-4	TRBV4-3	ASSQETAGHRNEKLF
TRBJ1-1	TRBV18	ASSQGTGVGGTEAF
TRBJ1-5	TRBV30	AWSVARGQPQH
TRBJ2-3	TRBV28	ASPPAVGTGVDTQY
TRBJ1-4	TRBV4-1	ASSGGWLLANEKLF
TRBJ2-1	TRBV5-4	ASSLRGGREQF